Listed here are 28 T cell receptor beta chains from one sample, sequenced in a study of blood T cell repertoires in COVID-19. Repertoires were generated with immunoSEQ multiplex PCR, while TCRdb's copy carries only in-frame clones and drops some. Of roughly 97,000 clones in the sample, about 89% were seen once. Sample: peripheral blood. The receptors stem from a human donor in a cohort sampled during active COVID-19.

V is TRBV27 and J is TRBJ2-7, with D perhaps matching TRBD1 (5 bases). Germline V gene sequence: CDR1 MNHEY, CDR2 SMNVEV (reference sequence). The V end was cut by 0 bases, the J end by 9 bases, with 15 bases between. CDR3 length: 14 residues. CDR3 nucleotides: TGTGCCAGCAGTTTATCGAGGTCAGGGCTGGGGCAGTACTTC. Amino acid sequence: CASSLSRSGLGQYF.

This rearrangement joins TRBV5-4 to TRBJ2-5; no clear D gene. This CDR3 is 12 amino acids long. Trimming took off 6 bases at V and 5 bases at J, with 11 bases between the two ends. CDR1 is SGHNT and CDR2 is YYREEE in the germline V gene (reference sequence). The CDR3 region has the DNA TGTGCCAGCATCTCCCCCGGGGAGACCCAGTACTTC. Protein sequence: CASISPGETQYF.

The chain couples TRBV6-5 to TRBJ2-2, with TRBD1 matching 10 bases. J was trimmed by 6 bases and V by 6 bases; bases with no gene match: 7. The V gene's germline CDR1 is MNHEY and CDR2 SVGAGI. The CDR3 spans 15 residues. CDR3 sequence reads: CASSLWTGGSGELFF. CDR3 coding DNA: TGTGCCAGCAGCCTATGGACAGGGGGGTCCGGGGAGCTGTTTTTT.

This chain uses TRBV9 with TRBJ1-1; possibly TRBD1 for D (5 bases). Per the germline V gene, CDR1 is SGDLS and CDR2 is YYNGEE. The CDR3 has 14 residues. V was trimmed by 1 base and J by 7 bases, leaving 14 bases between them. The CDR3 protein is CASSVLGVGGEAFF. In DNA, the CDR3 is TGTGCCAGCAGCGTACTCGGGGTGGGGGGTGAAGCTTTCTTT. Full variable domain (outside the CDR3, taken from reference TRBV9 and TRBJ1-1): DSGVTQTPKHLITATGQRVTLRCSPRSGDLSVYWYQQSLDQGLQFLIQYYNGEERAKGNILERFSAQQFPDLHSELNLSSLELGDSALYFCASSVLGVGGEAFFGQGTRLTVV.

This rearrangement joins TRBV19 to TRBJ1-1; D is ambiguous. CDR3 size: 15 residues. Germline CDR1 LNHDA, CDR2 SQIVND (reference sequence). Trimming removed 6 bases from V and 1 base from J, with 15 bases in between. The DNA for the CDR3 is TGTGCCAGTAGCCGGGGTAAGGCGGGGAACACTGAAGCTTTCTTT. It specifies CASSRGKAGNTEAFF.

This chain links TRBV28 with TRBJ1-2, with 8 bases fitting TRBD1. CDR3 size: 19 residues. V was pared by 6 bases and J by 4 bases, with 22 bases of the junction left unmatched. The germline CDR1 and CDR2 sequences are MDHEN and SYDVKM. In DNA, the CDR3 is TGTGCCAGCAGATCCTCCAGTGGGGCAGGGGGCGATTCGAGCTATGGCTACACCTTC. Its protein is CASRSSSGAGGDSSYGYTF.

CDR3 sequence reads: CASSIAGGSTDTQYF. CDR3 bases: TGTGCCAGTAGTATCGCGGGAGGCTCCACAGATACGCAGTATTTT. The V and J genes are TRBV19 and TRBJ2-3; 8 positions agree with TRBD2. Germline V lookup: CDR1 LNHDA, CDR2 SQIVND (reference sequence). The V and J ends lost 3 bases and 2 bases, in that order; junction bases with no gene match: 4. CDR3 length: 15 residues.

The chain carries TRBV2 and TRBJ2-3; possibly TRBD2 for D (5 bases). Germline assignment: CDR1 SNHLY and CDR2 FYNNEI. The CDR3 is 16 residues long. The V gene lost 2 bases and the J gene lost 4 bases, with 16 bases spanning the gap. CDR3 sequence reads: CASSEWETLQPDTQYF. CDR3 DNA sequence: TGTGCCAGCAGTGAATGGGAGACTCTCCAGCCAGATACGCAGTATTTT.

This chain joins TRBV4-1 and TRBJ2-5; TRBD1 or TRBD2 may be the D gene (6 bases each). The germline V gene has CDR1 MGHRA and CDR2 YSYEKL. Trimming left V 4 bases short and J 4 bases short, with 13 bases between. CDR3 length: 14 amino acids. The CDR3 spells CASSLEGGGETQYF. The CDR3, as DNA: TGCGCCAGCAGCCTAGAGGGGGGAGGAGAGACCCAGTACTTC.

This clone was detected many times. The V and J genes are TRBV28 and TRBJ1-2; TRBD1 agrees at 9 bases. The CDR3 has 18 residues. Losses at the gene ends were 5 bases for V and 5 bases for J; bases not matched to a gene: 18. Germline V gene lookup returns CDR1 MDHEN and CDR2 SYDVKM. CDR3 coding DNA: TGTGCCAGCAGTCGGGCCGGGACAGGGTTAAGTCTGCCATATGGCTACACCTTC. Translation: CASSRAGTGLSLPYGYTF.

The chain combines TRBV7-9 with TRBJ1-4; D is undetermined. The CDR3 sequence is 14 residues long. Trimming removed 2 bases from V and 5 bases from J, with 9 bases in between. Germline-derived CDR1 and CDR2 are SEHNR and FQNEAQ (reference sequence). The CDR3 loop reads CASSLTQRNEKLFF. Here the CDR3 DNA reads TGTGCCAGCAGCTTAACACAGAGAAATGAAAAACTGTTTTTT.

The rearrangement joins TRBV9 to TRBJ2-1; 10 bases match TRBD2. From germline, CDR1 is SGDLS and CDR2 YYNGEE. With V trimmed by 0 bases and J by 8 bases, 5 bases remained unmatched. The CDR3 covers 15 residues. The CDR3 DNA is TGTGCCAGCAGCGTAGCCGGGACTAGCGAGTATGAGCAGTTCTTC. It is translated as CASSVAGTSEYEQFF.

The CDR3, as DNA: TGTGCCAGCAGTTTAGTCCCCCTAGCGGGAGGCCTCTCCTACGAGCAGTACTTC. Its protein product is CASSLVPLAGGLSYEQYF. V is TRBV28 and J is TRBJ2-7; 11 positions agree with TRBD2. The CDR3 is made up of 18 amino acids. V lost 2 bases and J lost 0; bases outside the gene matches: 9. Looked up from germline, CDR1 is MDHEN and CDR2 is SYDVKM. The full variable domain, its missing parts supplied by reference TRBV28 and TRBJ2-7, is DVKVTQSSRYLVKRTGEKVFLECVQDMDHENMFWYRQDPGLGLRLIYFSYDVKMKEKGDIPEGYSVSREKKERFSLILESASTNQTSMYLCASSLVPLAGGLSYEQYFGPGTRLTVT.

CDR3 DNA: TGTGCCAGCAGCACTAGGGCGGCCAACACAGATACGCAGTATTTT. This encodes CASSTRAANTDTQYF. V and J are TRBV9 and TRBJ2-3, with D possibly TRBD2 on 5 matching bases. V was cut by 4 bases and J by 2 bases, with 14 bases left in between. The germline V gene has CDR1 SGDLS and CDR2 YYNGEE. The CDR3 length is 15 residues.

This rearrangement joins TRBV5-1 to TRBJ2-3; D is unresolved. V was cut by 6 bases and J by 0 bases, with 8 bases left in between. Germline CDR1 is SGHRS and CDR2 is YFSETQ. The CDR3 extends over 13 amino acids. In DNA, the CDR3 is TGCGCCAGCACCGTAACTAGCACAGATACGCAGTATTTT. This sequence encodes CASTVTSTDTQYF.

V usage is TRBV29-1 and J usage is TRBJ2-7; possibly TRBD2 for D (6 bases). Germline V gene lookup returns CDR1 SQVTM and CDR2 ANQGSEA. V gave up 0 bases and J gave up 8 bases, with 14 bases separating them. The CDR3 totals 13 residues. CDR3 in amino acids: CSVEEARLAKQYF. Here the CDR3 DNA reads TGCAGCGTTGAAGAAGCCCGGCTAGCGAAGCAGTACTTC.

This chain links TRBV6-1 with TRBJ2-2; D uncertain. The germline gives CDR1 MNHNS, CDR2 SASEGT. The CDR3 runs 12 residues. V dropped 2 bases and J dropped 7 bases, with 5 bases sitting between them. CDR3 nucleotide sequence: TGTGCCAGCAGTGAATTATTCGGGGAGCTGTTTTTT. It encodes CASSELFGELFF.

This clone came up once. The CDR3 bases are TGTGCCAGCAGCCCACAGGGTTCCGAGAGCTCCTACGAGCAGTACTTC. It encodes CASSPQGSESSYEQYF. V is TRBV13 and J is TRBJ2-7; maybe TRBD1 (6 bases). Germline values: CDR1 PRHDT, CDR2 FYEKMQ (reference sequence). Trimming shortened V by 5 bases and J by 0 bases, and 17 bases separated the two germline ends. This CDR3 has 16 amino acids.

The genes are TRBV6-2 or TRBV6-3 and TRBJ1-2; D ambiguous. The ends were cut back, 2 bases at V and 4 bases at J, with 5 bases in the middle. Germline V gives CDR1 MNHEY, CDR2 SVGEGT. This CDR3 has 12 residues. CDR3 region: CASSYEFYGYTF. In DNA, the CDR3 is TGTGCCAGCAGTTACGAGTTCTATGGCTACACCTTC.

The chain combines TRBV10-3 with TRBJ1-5, with D perhaps matching TRBD1 (5 bases). The CDR3 spans 12 residues. V was clipped by 11 bases and J by 4 bases, with 12 bases between them. CDR1 is ENHRY, CDR2 SYGVKD, per germline. This chain's CDR3 is CASREGNQPQHF. For the CDR3, the DNA is TGTGCCTCCCGGGAGGGGAATCAGCCCCAGCATTTT.

This clone has only a few counts. The chain is built from TRBV5-6 and TRBJ2-1; the match to TRBD2 covers 12 bases. CDR3 length equals 15 residues. Germline V gives CDR1 SGHDT, CDR2 YYEEEE. V lost 1 base and J lost 7; bases outside the gene matches: 3. CDR3 sequence: CASSLLAGGRNEQFF. DNA of the CDR3: TGTGCCAGCAGCTTGCTAGCGGGAGGGCGAAATGAGCAGTTCTTC. The full variable domain, with the rest looked up from reference TRBV5-6 and TRBJ2-1, is DAGVTQSPTHLIKTRGQQVTLRCSPKSGHDTVSWYQQALGQGPQFIFQYYEEEERQRGNFPDRFSGHQFPNYSSELNVNALLLGDSALYLCASSLLAGGRNEQFFGPGTRLTVL.

V is TRBV4-3 and J is TRBJ1-4; tentative D call: TRBD1 (5 bases). The CDR3 covers 19 residues. V was shortened by 0 bases and J by 5 bases, with 22 bases between the two germline ends. Germline-derived CDR1 and CDR2 are LGHNA and YSLEER. CDR3 residues: CASSQDVGRGGVRNEKLFF. CDR3 in DNA: TGCGCCAGCAGCCAAGATGTCGGTCGGGGGGGTGTAAGAAATGAAAAACTGTTTTTT.

The V gene is TRBV7-9, the J gene TRBJ2-5, with D tentatively TRBD2 (5 bases). Between the trimmed V and J ends, which lost 5 bases and 7 bases, there was a span of 17 bases. CDR3 length: 14 amino acids. From germline, CDR1 is SEHNR and CDR2 FQNEAQ (reference sequence). The CDR3 DNA is TGTGCCAGCAGCCCTAGGAGGACGAGCGGGACCCAGTACTTC. It specifies CASSPRRTSGTQYF.

The count of this clone is one. The chain is built from TRBV19 and TRBJ2-1; TRBD2 matches 8 bases. The germline V gene encodes CDR1 LNHDA and CDR2 SQIVND (reference sequence). V dropped 4 bases and J dropped 8; count of bases not matched to a gene: 16. The CDR3 spans 17 residues. The CDR3 protein is CASSTYRGLVLSDEQFF. As DNA, the CDR3 is TGTGCCAGTAGTACTTACCGGGGACTAGTGCTGTCTGATGAGCAGTTCTTC.

The genes are TRBV6-6 and TRBJ2-4, with D possibly TRBD1 on 6 matching bases. The CDR3 is 11 amino acids. Germline values: CDR1 MNHNY, CDR2 SVGAGI (reference sequence). V lost 6 bases and J lost 8, with 8 bases in between. CDR3 region: CASRQGDIQYF. DNA of the CDR3: TGTGCCAGCAGACAGGGAGACATTCAGTACTTC.

The chain combines TRBV29-1 with TRBJ2-6; maybe TRBD1 (6 bases). CDR3 length: 19 amino acids. Germline CDR1 reads SQVTM; CDR2 reads ANQGSEA. The V gene lost 0 bases and the J gene lost 4 bases, with 22 bases spanning the gap. CDR3 loop: CSVEDNKDRLFSGANVLTF. The DNA for the CDR3 is TGCAGCGTTGAAGACAATAAGGACAGACTCTTCTCGGGGGCCAACGTCCTGACTTTC.

V gene TRBV7-2 combines with J gene TRBJ1-2; D gene uncertain. The CDR3 loop spans 15 amino acids. The V end lost 5 bases, the J end lost 0 bases, and 13 bases lay between the germline ends. Germline V lookup: CDR1 SGHTA, CDR2 FQGNSA. CDR3: CASSPSSNTNYGYTF. DNA of the CDR3: TGTGCCAGCAGCCCATCCTCTAATACTAACTATGGCTACACCTTC.

The chain couples TRBV7-2 to TRBJ2-5; 9 positions agree with TRBD1. Germline values: CDR1 SGHTA, CDR2 FQGNSA. The ends lost 1 base at V and 1 base at J; junction bases unmatched: 1. This CDR3 contains 15 residues. The CDR3 coding sequence is TGTGCCAGCAGCTTAGGGACAGGGGTCCAAGAGACCCAGTACTTC. Amino acid sequence: CASSLGTGVQETQYF.